The 13 T cell receptor beta chains listed next were all sequenced from one sample in a study of cytomegalovirus exposure and HLA in healthy donors. The PCR used 60 Vbeta and 13 Jbeta primers. Measured with immunoSEQ multiplex PCR; TCRdb has only the in-frame clones, and not every one. In the table there are about 160,000 clones, around 84% of which are singletons. Sequenced: PBMCs. These TCRs come from a boy aged 2 to 9 in good health and CMV-seronegative.

The chain joins TRBV28 to TRBJ1-1, with D uncertain. Germline V gene sequence: CDR1 MDHEN, CDR2 SYDVKM. The CDR3 runs to 14 residues. V dropped 6 bases and J dropped 0 bases, with 11 bases sitting between them. The CDR3 is CASREGLLNTEAFF. The CDR3 nucleotides are TGTGCCAGCAGAGAGGGCCTCCTGAACACTGAAGCTTTCTTT.

Comments on this clone: This sample includes further DNA sequences coding for the same CDR3. The rearrangement links TRBV5-1 to TRBJ1-1; 9 bases fit TRBD1. V trimming: 5 bases; J trimming: 3 bases; junction bases outside the gene matches: 2. The germline V gene encodes CDR1 SGHRS and CDR2 YFSETQ. The CDR3 length is 13 residues. The CDR3 DNA follows: TGCGCCAGCAGTAGGGACAGGGACACTGAAGCTTTCTTT. It codes for CASSRDRDTEAFF.

The sample holds one count of this clone. The rearrangement uses TRBV11-3 and TRBJ2-5; 8 bases align to TRBD1. The CDR3 length is 14 residues. J was trimmed by 5 bases and V by 4 bases; bases with no gene match: 6. Germline CDR1 and CDR2: SGHNT and YENEEA. The CDR3 here is CASSSTGVNETQYF. The CDR3, as DNA: TGTGCCAGCAGCTCGACAGGGGTGAACGAGACCCAGTACTTC.

This clone was counted a few times. The V gene is TRBV11-2, the J gene TRBJ2-1, with a tentative D call TRBD2 (6 bases). The CDR3 loop spans 14 amino acids. Germline V lookup: CDR1 SGHAT, CDR2 FQNNGV. Trimming stripped 5 bases from V and 2 bases from J, with 10 bases between. DNA of the CDR3: TGTGCCAGCAGCCCAAGCGGGCCCTACAATGAGCAGTTCTTC. This codes for CASSPSGPYNEQFF.

This chain connects TRBV19 to TRBJ2-7, with 11 bases lining up with TRBD2. Looked up from germline, CDR1 is LNHDA and CDR2 is SQIVND (reference sequence). V lost 5 bases, J lost 2 bases, and 8 bases stayed unmatched. The CDR3 covers 16 residues. The CDR3 sequence: CASSWSGTSGAYEQYF. In nucleotides, the CDR3 is TGTGCCAGTAGTTGGTCCGGGACTAGCGGCGCCTACGAGCAGTACTTC.

This chain connects TRBV6-1 to TRBJ2-2, with 7 positions matching TRBD2. Per the germline V gene, CDR1 is MNHNS and CDR2 is SASEGT. This CDR3 has 19 residues. V trimming: 4 bases; J trimming: 2 bases; junction bases outside the gene matches: 16. CDR3 bases: TGTGCCAGCAGTGTGAAACCGGGGGGACCACTAACCAACACCGGGGAGCTGTTTTTT. Protein: CASSVKPGGPLTNTGELFF.

The genes are TRBV5-4 and TRBJ2-5, with D possibly matching TRBD1 (5 bases). Matching the DNA end better, TRBJ2-7 makes the J call doubtful. The germline V gene encodes CDR1 SGHNT and CDR2 YYREEE (reference sequence). The CDR3 contains 15 residues. The CDR3 DNA follows: TGTGCCAGCAGCTTCTCTCTCGCGGACACCTACGAGCAGTACTTC. Amino acid sequence: CASSFSLADTYEQYF.

The chain couples TRBV6-1 to TRBJ1-2, with no clear D. V gave up 5 bases and J gave up 4 bases, with 8 bases separating them. Germline V gene lookup returns CDR1 MNHNS and CDR2 SASEGT. The CDR3 sequence is 12 residues long. This chain's CDR3 is CASSPSSYGYTF. CDR3 nucleotide sequence: TGTGCCAGCAGTCCGTCTAGCTATGGCTACACCTTC.

The chain links TRBV2 to TRBJ2-1, with TRBD1 identical over 7 bases. The CDR3 totals 16 residues. The ends lost 2 bases at V and 8 bases at J; junction bases unmatched: 12. Germline V gene data show CDR1 as SNHLY and CDR2 as FYNNEI. This CDR3 reads CASSEKVTGFGDEQFF. The CDR3 bases are TGTGCCAGCAGTGAAAAGGTGACAGGGTTCGGCGATGAGCAGTTCTTC.

The V call is TRBV15, the J call TRBJ1-2; D is ambiguous. Germline V gene data show CDR1 as LNHNV and CDR2 as YYDKDF (reference sequence). With 5 bases removed from V and 5 bases from J, the gap between germline ends came to 12 bases. The CDR3 spans 13 residues. The CDR3 protein is CATSPRGLYGYTF. As DNA, the CDR3 is TGTGCCACCAGCCCACGAGGATTGTATGGCTACACCTTC.

The rearrangement joins TRBV19 to TRBJ2-1; 7 nucleotides agree with TRBD1. The germline CDR1 and CDR2 sequences are LNHDA and SQIVND (reference sequence). The V gene end was trimmed by 4 bases and the J gene end by 5 bases; junction bases not matched to a gene: 5. The CDR3 is made up of 14 amino acids. The CDR3 reads CASSTQGQNNEQFF. CDR3 DNA sequence: TGTGCCAGTAGTACCCAGGGACAGAACAATGAGCAGTTCTTC.

The rearrangement joins TRBV27 to TRBJ1-5, with a tentative D call TRBD1 (5 bases). Looked up from germline, CDR1 is MNHEY and CDR2 is SMNVEV (reference sequence). This CDR3 has 15 residues. The ends were cut back, 5 bases at V and 4 bases at J, with 15 bases in the middle. As DNA, the CDR3 is TGTGCCAGCAGTCCTAGGGGAGGTAGGAATCAGCCCCAGCATTTT. Its translation is CASSPRGGRNQPQHF.

V usage is TRBV4-1 and J usage is TRBJ2-3; the D gene is possibly TRBD2 (7 bases). The CDR3 loop spans 16 amino acids. Germline V gene sequence: CDR1 MGHRA, CDR2 YSYEKL. Trimming cost V 4 bases and J 4 bases, with 18 bases left between them. Here the CDR3 DNA reads TGCGCCAGCAGCCCTGAGGGGGAGGGCGGGGCAGATACGCAGTATTTT. It yields the protein CASSPEGEGGADTQYF.